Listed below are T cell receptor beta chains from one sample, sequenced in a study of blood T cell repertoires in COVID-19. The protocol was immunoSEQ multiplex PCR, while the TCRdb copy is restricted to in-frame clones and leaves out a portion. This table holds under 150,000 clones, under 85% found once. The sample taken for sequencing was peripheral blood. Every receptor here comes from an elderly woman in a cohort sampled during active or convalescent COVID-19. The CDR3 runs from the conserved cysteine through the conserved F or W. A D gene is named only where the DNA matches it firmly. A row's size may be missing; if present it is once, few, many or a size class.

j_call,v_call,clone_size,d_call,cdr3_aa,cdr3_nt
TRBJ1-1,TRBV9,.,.,CASSSDINTEAFF,TGTGCCAGCAGCTCGGACATAAACACTGAAGCTTTCTTT
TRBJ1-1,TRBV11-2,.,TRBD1,CASSLVGTAKNTEAFF,TGTGCCAGCAGCTTAGTTGGGACAGCTAAGAACACTGAAGCTTTCTTT
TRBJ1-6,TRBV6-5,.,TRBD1,CASRQRRTGYSPLHF,TGTGCCAGCAGGCAACGGAGGACAGGGTATTCACCCCTCCACTTT
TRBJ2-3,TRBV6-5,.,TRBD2,CASELAGGTTDTQYF,TGTGCCAGTGAATTAGCGGGGGGAACCACAGATACGCAGTATTTT
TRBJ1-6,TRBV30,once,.,CALHLVSGNSPLHF,TGTGCCCTGCACCTGGTATCAGGAAATTCACCCCTCCACTTT
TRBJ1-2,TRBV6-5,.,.,CASSYSQGRGYTF,TGTGCCAGCAGTTACTCACAGGGTAGGGGCTACACCTTC
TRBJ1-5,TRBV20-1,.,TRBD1,CSASKQGIDQPQHF,TGCAGTGCTAGTAAACAGGGGATAGATCAGCCCCAGCATTTT
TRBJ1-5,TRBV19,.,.,CASKFQQGNQPQHF,TGTGCCAGTAAGTTTCAACAGGGCAATCAGCCCCAGCATTTT
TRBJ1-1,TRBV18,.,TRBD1,CASSRSGGDMNTEAFF,TGTGCCAGCTCACGTTCAGGGGGTGACATGAACACTGAAGCTTTCTTT
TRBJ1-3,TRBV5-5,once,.,CASSLNRFSFSGNTIYF,TGTGCCAGCAGCTTGAACCGGTTTTCCTTCTCTGGAAACACCATATATTTT
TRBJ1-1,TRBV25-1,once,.,CASSQGLMNTEAFF,TGTGCCAGCAGTCAGGGGCTCATGAACACTGAAGCTTTCTTT
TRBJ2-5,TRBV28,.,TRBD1,CASSQGQGRETQYF,TGTGCCAGCAGTCAAGGACAGGGGCGGGAGACCCAGTACTTC
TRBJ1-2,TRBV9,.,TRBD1,CASSEGQPYGYTF,TGTGCCAGCAGCGAGGGACAGCCCTATGGCTACACCTTC
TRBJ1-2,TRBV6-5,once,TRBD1,CASRSTGYYGYTF,TGTGCCAGCAGATCGACAGGGTACTATGGCTACACCTTC
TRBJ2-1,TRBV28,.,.,CASRGGDFSSYNEQFF,TGTGCCAGCAGAGGAGGAGACTTTAGCTCCTACAATGAGCAGTTCTTC
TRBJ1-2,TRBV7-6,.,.,CASSLLQGSGGYTF,TGTGCCAGCAGCCTCCTACAGGGATCGGGCGGCTACACCTTC
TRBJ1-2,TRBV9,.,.,CASSVDLRAGGYGYTF,TGTGCCAGCAGCGTAGATCTAAGGGCCGGGGGCTATGGCTACACCTTC
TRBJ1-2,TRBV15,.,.,CATSSLPSGGGYTF,TGTGCCACCAGCAGTCTACCCAGCGGGGGTGGCTACACCTTC
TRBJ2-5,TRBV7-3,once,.,CASSPTGRETETQYF,TGTGCCAGCAGCCCGACGGGCCGGGAGACAGAGACCCAGTACTTC
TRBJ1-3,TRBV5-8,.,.,CASSFGSGNTIYF,TGTGCCAGCAGCTTTGGTAGTGGAAACACCATATATTTT
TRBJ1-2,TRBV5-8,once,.,CASSVSGFNGYTF,TGTGCCAGCAGCGTCTCAGGTTTTAATGGCTACACCTTC
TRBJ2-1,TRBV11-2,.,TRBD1,CASSYTGGAYNEQFF,TGTGCCAGCAGCTACACAGGGGGCGCCTACAATGAGCAGTTCTTC
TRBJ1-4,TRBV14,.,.,CASSQVSARAEKLFF,TGTGCCAGCAGCCAAGTCAGTGCCAGGGCTGAAAAACTGTTTTTT
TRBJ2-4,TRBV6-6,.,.,CASHNVQGLRDIQYF,TGTGCCAGCCATAACGTACAGGGTTTGCGGGACATTCAGTACTTC
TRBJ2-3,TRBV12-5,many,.,CASLRSTDTQYF,TGTGCTAGTCTGAGGTCCACAGATACGCAGTATTTT
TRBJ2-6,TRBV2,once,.,CASSHDYSGANVLTF,TGTGCCAGCAGTCACGACTACTCTGGGGCCAACGTCCTGACTTTC
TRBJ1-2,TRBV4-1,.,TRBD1,CASSQDFRRDRVYGYTF,TGCGCCAGCAGCCAAGATTTTAGAAGGGACAGGGTCTATGGCTACACCTTC
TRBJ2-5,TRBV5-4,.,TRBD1,CASSLKTGGETQYF,TGTGCCAGCAGCCTGAAAACAGGGGGCGAGACCCAGTACTTC
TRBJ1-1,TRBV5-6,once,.,CASSRSGGAVNTEAFF,TGTGCCAGCAGCCGAAGTGGGGGCGCTGTGAACACTGAAGCTTTCTTT
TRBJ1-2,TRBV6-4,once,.,CASRPFSQYPGSSLYGYTF,TGTGCCAGCAGGCCCTTTTCCCAATACCCCGGGAGCTCCCTTTATGGCTACACCTTC
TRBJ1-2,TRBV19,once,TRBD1,CASKNRGGYGYTF,TGTGCCAGTAAAAACAGGGGTGGCTATGGCTACACCTTC
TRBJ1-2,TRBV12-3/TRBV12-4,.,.,CASSWERGYTF,TGTGCCAGCAGTTGGGAGAGGGGCTACACCTTC
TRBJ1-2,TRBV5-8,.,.,CASSLAGNAYGYTF,TGTGCCAGCAGCTTGGCCGGGAATGCCTATGGCTACACCTTC
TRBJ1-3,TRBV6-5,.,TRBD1,CASSYRDRFGNTIYF,TGTGCCAGCAGTTACCGGGACAGGTTTGGAAACACCATATATTTT
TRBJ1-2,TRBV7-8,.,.,CASSLTQVNYGYTF,TGTGCCAGCAGCTTAACGCAGGTTAACTATGGCTACACCTTC
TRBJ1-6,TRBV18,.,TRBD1,CASSQGQGGNSPLHF,TGTGCCAGCTCACAAGGACAGGGTGGTAATTCACCCCTCCACTTT
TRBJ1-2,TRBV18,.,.,CASSRGGDSGYTF,TGTGCCAGCTCACGGGGAGGGGACTCCGGCTACACCTTC
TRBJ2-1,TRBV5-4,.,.,CASTPGSRGGNEQFF,TGTGCCAGCACCCCTGGGTCTCGAGGGGGTAATGAGCAGTTCTTC
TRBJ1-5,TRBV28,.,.,CASSFAGGSNQPQHF,TGTGCCAGCAGTTTTGCCGGGGGTAGCAATCAGCCCCAGCATTTT
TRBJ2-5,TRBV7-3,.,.,CASSLTLGGTQYF,TGTGCCAGCAGCTTAACCCTCGGTGGGACCCAGTACTTC
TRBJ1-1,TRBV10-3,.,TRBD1,CAIRDRDSPNTEAFF,TGTGCCATCAGGGACCGGGACAGTCCTAACACTGAAGCTTTCTTT
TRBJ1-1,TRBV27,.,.,CASSLRGRDTEAFF,TGTGCCAGCAGTTTAAGGGGCCGGGACACTGAAGCTTTCTTT